This T cell receptor (beta chain) originates from a study of cytomegalovirus exposure and HLA in healthy donors. Study-wide results and caveats: According to an earlier analysis, most TCR beta V segments yielded productive rearrangements about 90% or about 30% of the time.

The primer mix had 60 Vbeta and 13 Jbeta primers. TCRdb's table, derived via immunoSEQ multiplex PCR, lists solely in-frame clones and lacks some. This sample has about 190,000 clones; around 85% occur once, and the top ten carry 1%. In the case of this clone: Antigen: not known.

From germline, CDR1 is SGHAT and CDR2 FQNNGV. The CDR3 extends over 14 amino acids. Trimming removed 4 bases at V and 4 bases at J, with 14 bases between. Sequenced sample: PBMCs. The clonotype originates from a boy between 2 and 10 years old in good health and CMV-seronegative. The gene calls are TRBV11-2 and TRBJ2-7; D is possibly TRBD2 (6 bases). The CDR3 sequence: CASSWGRRPYEQYV. The CDR3 nucleotides are TGTGCCAGCAGCTGGGGGAGGAGACCATACGAGCAGTACGTC.